Below, 27 T cell receptor beta chains from the same sample are listed, as sequenced in a study of T cell responses to AZD1222 COVID-19 vaccine. TCRdb keeps only in-frame clones here, not all; method: immunoSEQ multiplex PCR. Here the sample spans 90,000 to 130,000 clones, approximately 92% being singletons. Sequenced here: peripheral blood, sampled 28 days after the second AZD1222 dose. The source of these receptors is an adult who received the AZD1222 COVID-19 vaccine.

The rearrangement uses TRBV18 and TRBJ2-7; a possible D gene is TRBD1 (5 bases). The CDR3 is 14 residues long. The ends were cut back, 1 base at V and 0 bases at J, with 7 bases in the middle. Germline CDR1 is KGHSH and CDR2 is LQKENI. The CDR3: CASSPQDTSYEQYF. The CDR3, as DNA: TGTGCCAGCTCACCACAGGACACCTCCTACGAGCAGTACTTC.

CDR3 in amino acids: CASSLEGAGVWQPQHF. CDR3 bases: TGTGCCAGCAGCTTAGAAGGGGCAGGGGTTTGGCAGCCCCAGCATTTT. V usage is TRBV7-9 and J usage is TRBJ1-5; the D gene is possibly TRBD1 (6 bases). The ends were cut back, 1 base at V and 7 bases at J, with 17 bases in the middle. This CDR3 spans 16 amino acids. Germline CDR1 and CDR2: SEHNR and FQNEAQ (reference sequence).

This chain joins TRBV7-8 and TRBJ1-1, with D unclear. Trimming removed 0 bases at V and 0 bases at J, with 8 bases between. In germline, CDR1 is SGHVS, CDR2 FQNEAQ. This CDR3 has 15 amino acids. CDR3 loop: CASSLATQLNTEAFF. The CDR3 DNA follows: TGTGCCAGCAGCTTAGCAACACAGTTGAACACTGAAGCTTTCTTT.

V usage is TRBV7-2 and J usage is TRBJ1-1, with 7 bases aligning to TRBD1. V lost 6 bases to trimming and J lost 3 bases; unmatched junction nucleotides: 4. The CDR3 is 13 amino acids. Germline CDR1 reads SGHTA; CDR2 reads FQGNSA. CDR3 DNA sequence: TGTGCCAGCAGGCAAACAGGGGACACTGAAGCTTTCTTT. It yields the protein CASRQTGDTEAFF.

Concerning this clone itself: A read error may produce the germline difference seen at one junction end. The chain uses TRBV7-7 and TRBJ2-5; 10 nucleotides line up with TRBD2. The CDR3 is 15 amino acids. Looked up from germline, CDR1 is SSHAT and CDR2 is FNYEAQ (reference sequence). The DNA of the CDR3 is TGTGCTAGCAGCTCTAAGCGGGGGGGCCCCGAGACCCAGTACTTC. This gives the protein CASSSKRGGPETQYF. The full variable domain, with the rest looked up from reference TRBV7-7 and TRBJ2-5, is GAGVSQSPRYKVTKRGQDVTLRCDPISSHATLYWYQQALGQGPEFLTYFNYEAQPDKSGLPSDRFSAERPEGSISTLTIQRTEQRDSAMYRCASSSKRGGPETQYFGPGTRLLVL.

The genes are TRBV11-1 and TRBJ2-7; D unresolved. The germline V gene encodes CDR1 SGHAT and CDR2 FQDESV (reference sequence). The CDR3 sequence is 15 residues long. V was trimmed by 2 bases and J by 3 bases, leaving 14 bases between them. The CDR3 loop is CASSLSFASNYEQYF. DNA for the CDR3: TGTGCCAGCAGCTTATCCTTTGCCTCCAACTACGAGCAGTACTTC.

The chain combines TRBV7-3 with TRBJ1-2; D perhaps matches TRBD1 (5 bases). The length of the CDR3 is 15 residues. Germline-derived CDR1 and CDR2 are SGHTA and FQGTGA. Trimming took 1 base from V and 4 from J, leaving 13 bases between them. The DNA of the CDR3 is TGTGCCAGCAGCTTAAATGCGGGGCTCGGCTATGGCTACACCTTC. It specifies CASSLNAGLGYGYTF.

The V gene is TRBV6-2 or TRBV6-3, the J gene TRBJ1-1, with 7 bases lining up with TRBD1. V lost 2 bases and J lost 8; bases outside the gene matches: 5. CDR1 is MNHEY, CDR2 SVGEGT, per germline. The CDR3 spans 13 residues. The CDR3 DNA reads as TGTGCCAGCAGTTACAGGGGAGGGGGCGAAGCTTTCTTT. Translated, it gives CASSYRGGGEAFF.

The rearrangement links TRBV6-4 to TRBJ1-1, with D perhaps TRBD1 (6 bases). Germline values: CDR1 MRHNA, CDR2 SNTAGT. V was pared by 3 bases and J by 7 bases, with 12 bases between. The CDR3 loop spans 13 amino acids. The CDR3 sequence: CASSEGGGLEAFF. The CDR3 DNA reads as TGTGCCAGCAGTGAAGGGGGGGGCCTTGAAGCTTTCTTT.

V is TRBV5-6 and J is TRBJ1-3; 7 bases match TRBD1. Germline CDR1 and CDR2: SGHDT and YYEEEE. The CDR3 sequence is 14 residues long. V shed 4 bases and J 3 bases; nucleotides not matched to a gene: 4. This CDR3 is CASSLTGLGNTIYF. The CDR3 DNA follows: TGTGCCAGCAGCCTGACAGGGCTTGGAAACACCATATATTTT.

Only a few counts were recorded for this clone. This chain links TRBV18 with TRBJ2-7, with 8 bases lining up with TRBD1. Trimming at V came to 3 bases and at J to 6 bases, leaving 7 bases not matched to a gene. This CDR3 has 14 amino acids. The germline gives CDR1 KGHSH, CDR2 LQKENI. The CDR3 nucleotides are TGTGCCAGCTCACCGACAGGGGCCAGCCTCGAGCAGTACTTC. This gives the protein CASSPTGASLEQYF. The entire variable domain, with the rest obtained from reference TRBV18 and TRBJ2-7, is as follows: NAGVMQNPRHLVRRRGQEARLRCSPMKGHSHVYWYRQLPEEGLKFMVYLQKENIIDESGMPKERFSAEFPKEGPSILRIQQVVRGDSAAYFCASSPTGASLEQYFGPGTRLTVT.

The chain has TRBV10-2 and TRBJ2-3, with no clear D. The V gene's germline CDR1 is WSHSY and CDR2 SAAADI. Trimming shortened V by 3 bases and J by 0 bases, and 10 bases separated the two germline ends. The CDR3 extends over 15 amino acids. The chain's CDR3 is CASSDRPSSTDTQYF. In nucleotides, the CDR3 is TGCGCCAGCAGTGACAGACCATCTAGCACAGATACGCAGTATTTT.

In this sample, this clone turned up once. The chain links TRBV6-5 to TRBJ2-7; D not certain. Germline CDR1 MNHEY, CDR2 SVGAGI. The CDR3 is 12 amino acids. V dropped 7 bases and J dropped 2 bases, with 9 bases sitting between them. DNA of the CDR3: TGTGCCAGCACCAACCCGCCCTACGAGCAGTACTTC. Its protein product is CASTNPPYEQYF.

The J gene is TRBJ1-6, the V gene TRBV2, with a possible D match to TRBD1 (5 bases). Trimming left V 6 bases short and J 7 bases short, with 13 bases between. Germline lookup yields CDR1 SNHLY and CDR2 FYNNEI. This CDR3 has 14 residues. The CDR3 is CASRGRMRNSPLHF. CDR3 bases: TGTGCCAGCAGGGGGCGGATGCGAAATTCACCCCTCCACTTT.

The gene calls are TRBV24-1 and TRBJ1-2; D unresolved. Per the germline V gene, CDR1 is KGHDR and CDR2 is SFDVKD. With 4 bases removed from V and 10 bases from J, the gap between germline ends came to 15 bases. This CDR3 contains 13 residues. The CDR3 region is CATSDRLSVFYTF. CDR3 in DNA: TGTGCCACCAGTGACAGGCTGTCCGTTTTCTACACCTTC.

The chain is built from TRBV30 and TRBJ1-5, with D tentatively TRBD1 (5 bases). The CDR3 extends over 13 amino acids. In germline, CDR1 is GTSNPN, CDR2 SVGIG (reference sequence). The germline V and J ends were trimmed by 4 bases and 7 bases, with 14 bases remaining between them. DNA for the CDR3: TGTGCCTGGACGAGGGCGAGGGGACAGCCCCAGCATTTT. Translated: CAWTRARGQPQHF.

This clone was seen just once. V and J are TRBV7-8 and TRBJ1-5; D ambiguous. CDR1 and CDR2 from the germline V gene are SGHVS and FQNEAQ. Trimming left V 3 bases short and J 3 bases short, with 9 bases between. The CDR3 length is 14 residues. CDR3 coding DNA: TGTGCCAGCAGCTTGACTGACAACAATCAGCCCCAGCATTTT. It translates to CASSLTDNNQPQHF.

This rearrangement joins TRBV27 to TRBJ2-7; D perhaps matches TRBD1 (6 bases). CDR1 MNHEY and CDR2 SMNVEV come from the germline V gene (reference sequence). The CDR3 has 13 residues. V shed 5 bases and J shed 3 bases, with 11 bases lying between them. This CDR3 is CASSTGTHYEQYF. CDR3 sequence (DNA): TGTGCCAGCAGTACAGGGACCCACTACGAGCAGTACTTC.

The chain links TRBV28 to TRBJ2-5; 15 positions match TRBD2. The CDR3 totals 15 residues. V trimming: 5 bases; J trimming: 4 bases; junction bases outside the gene matches: 2. Germline V gene lookup returns CDR1 MDHEN and CDR2 SYDVKM. For the CDR3, the DNA is TGTGCCAGCAGTCCGGGACTAGCGGGGGGAGAGACCCAGTACTTC. This gives the protein CASSPGLAGGETQYF.

The chain recombines TRBV5-4 with TRBJ2-2; 10 positions match TRBD2. V lost 4 bases, J lost 5 bases, and 5 bases stayed unmatched. The CDR3 is 15 amino acids. Germline V lookup: CDR1 SGHNT, CDR2 YYREEE (reference sequence). Written as DNA, the CDR3 is TGTGCCAGCAGCCCCCTAGCGGGGGTTACCGGGGAGCTGTTTTTT. As protein: CASSPLAGVTGELFF. Variable domain in full (rest from reference TRBV5-4 and TRBJ2-2): ETGVTQSPTHLIKTRGQQVTLRCSSQSGHNTVSWYQQALGQGPQFIFQYYREEENGRGNFPPRFSGLQFPNYSSELNVNALELDDSALYLCASSPLAGVTGELFFGEGSRLTVL.

V and J are TRBV9 and TRBJ2-2; D perhaps matches TRBD2 (6 bases). The CDR3 loop spans 14 amino acids. The V and J ends lost 3 bases and 6 bases respectively, with 12 bases between them. The V gene's germline CDR1 is SGDLS and CDR2 YYNGEE. CDR3 loop: CASSATWEAGELFF. CDR3 DNA sequence: TGTGCCAGCAGCGCAACTTGGGAGGCCGGGGAGCTGTTTTTT.

J is TRBJ1-1 and V is TRBV18; D gene uncertain. Trimming shortened V by 3 bases and J by 5 bases, and 10 bases separated the two germline ends. Germline V gene data show CDR1 as KGHSH and CDR2 as LQKENI. The CDR3 has 13 residues. CDR3 sequence reads: CASSPYTGTEAFF. CDR3 in DNA: TGTGCCAGCTCACCGTACACGGGGACTGAAGCTTTCTTT. Complete variable domain (other parts from reference TRBV18 and TRBJ1-1): NAGVMQNPRHLVRRRGQEARLRCSPMKGHSHVYWYRQLPEEGLKFMVYLQKENIIDESGMPKERFSAEFPKEGPSILRIQQVVRGDSAAYFCASSPYTGTEAFFGQGTRLTVV.

The J gene is TRBJ1-6, the V gene TRBV20-1, with a tentative D call TRBD1 (6 bases). Germline V gene data show CDR1 as DFQATT and CDR2 as SNEGSKA (reference sequence). The V end lost 3 bases, the J end lost 4 bases, and 16 bases lay between the germline ends. The CDR3 loop spans 16 amino acids. CDR3 sequence: CSASPVRGIYNSPLHF. The CDR3 bases are TGCAGTGCTAGTCCGGTCAGGGGCATTTATAATTCACCCCTCCACTTT.

This chain uses TRBV5-4 with TRBJ2-5; the D gene could be TRBD1 or TRBD2 (5 bases each). The CDR3 contains 14 residues. V was cut by 3 bases and J by 1 base, with 10 bases left in between. The germline V gene encodes CDR1 SGHNT and CDR2 YYREEE (reference sequence). The CDR3 spells CASSSGPLQETQYF. For the CDR3, the DNA is TGTGCCAGCAGCTCGGGACCCCTCCAAGAGACCCAGTACTTC.

This clone was found once. The rearrangement uses TRBV7-2 and TRBJ2-5; TRBD2 matches at 13 bases. The V gene's germline CDR1 is SGHTA and CDR2 FQGNSA. Unmatched junction bases numbered 1, after V lost 2 bases and J lost 4 bases. CDR3 length equals 15 residues. CDR3 protein: CASSLTSGGGETQYF. DNA for the CDR3: TGTGCCAGCAGCTTAACTAGCGGGGGGGGAGAGACCCAGTACTTC.

The chain carries TRBV7-9 and TRBJ2-7; the D gene is possibly TRBD2 (7 bases). The CDR3 is made up of 13 amino acids. In germline, CDR1 is SEHNR, CDR2 FQNEAQ (reference sequence). V was trimmed by 10 bases and J by 2 bases, leaving 15 bases between them. DNA of the CDR3: TGTGCCAACCCGGGGGGACACACCTACGAGCAGTACTTC. Protein product: CANPGGHTYEQYF.

The rearrangement links TRBV7-2 to TRBJ1-2; D is possibly TRBD1 (5 bases). V was clipped by 4 bases and J by 3 bases, with 9 bases between them. This CDR3 is built from 13 residues. Germline CDR1 reads SGHTA; CDR2 reads FQGNSA. The CDR3 bases are TGTGCCAGCAGCTCTGGCAGGGACTATGGCTACACCTTC. This sequence encodes CASSSGRDYGYTF. The whole variable domain, filled in from reference TRBV7-2 and TRBJ1-2, reads GAGVSQSPSNKVTEKGKDVELRCDPISGHTALYWYRQSLGQGLEFLIYFQGNSAPDKSGLPSDRFSAERTGGSVSTLTIQRTQQEDSAVYLCASSSGRDYGYTFGSGTRLTVV.